The clone carrying this T cell receptor (beta chain) turned up a few times. This specimen belongs to a study of cytomegalovirus exposure and HLA in healthy donors. PCR used 60 Vbeta primers and 13 Jbeta primers. Only in-frame clones appear in the TCRdb table, and some are missing; sequencing was by immunoSEQ multiplex PCR. The data contain nearly 110,000 clones, roughly two thirds of them singletons. Germline loops: CDR1 MDHEN, CDR2 SYDVKM. Trimming left V 4 bases short and J 7 bases short, with 20 bases between. This CDR3 has 15 amino acids. J is TRBJ2-7 and V is TRBV28; no clear D gene. The sequencing sample was made of PBMCs. The sequence derives from a female donor in good health and CMV-seronegative. The CDR3 region has the DNA TGTGCCAGCAGTTACCCCCTGGGTGGGTCCGGGGAGCAGTACTTC. It is translated as CASSYPLGGSGEQYF.